These 20 T cell receptor beta chains originate from one sample sequenced in a study of identical twins. TCRdb analysed the 5' RACE reads with MiXCR anew, one entry per CDR3 protein. The top ten hold roughly 1.5% of the sample, which has some 900,000 distinct CDR3 sequences, approximately 13% seen once. Another study also made use of these data, one on yellow fever vaccine responses in identical twins.

What was sequenced was PBMCs. The source is a woman in her late teens or twenties in good health.

The V gene is TRBV28, the J gene TRBJ2-1, with D perhaps given as TRBD1 or TRBD2 (6 bases each). With 3 bases removed from V and 4 bases from J, the gap between germline ends came to 16 bases. This CDR3 spans 16 amino acids. In germline, CDR1 is MDHEN, CDR2 SYDVKM. CDR3 bases: TGTGCCAGCAGTTTTCTGACGGGGGCTTCTTACAATGAGCAGTTCTTC. Translation gives CASSFLTGASYNEQFF. The entire variable domain, with the rest obtained from reference TRBV28 and TRBJ2-1, is as follows: DVKVTQSSRYLVKRTGEKVFLECVQDMDHENMFWYRQDPGLGLRLIYFSYDVKMKEKGDIPEGYSVSREKKERFSLILESASTNQTSMYLCASSFLTGASYNEQFFGPGTRLTVL.

The chain employs TRBV3-1 and TRBJ1-1; D gene ambiguous. Deletions cut 8 bases from V and 1 base from J, with 11 bases between. This CDR3 is built from 13 residues. Germline V gene sequence: CDR1 LGHDT, CDR2 YNNKEL (reference sequence). Here the CDR3 reads CASWGGWNTEAFF. The CDR3 DNA is TGTGCCAGCTGGGGTGGATGGAACACTGAAGCTTTCTTT.

This clonotype was found once. The genes are TRBV12-3 or TRBV12-4 and TRBJ2-1, with TRBD1 matching 9 bases. Losses at the gene ends were 5 bases for V and 7 bases for J; bases not matched to a gene: 9. The CDR3 runs to 15 residues. As DNA, the CDR3 is TGTGCCAGCAGTCGAACAGGGGGCAGCGGGAATGAGCAGTTCTTC. Protein sequence: CASSRTGGSGNEQFF.

V and J are TRBV11-2 and TRBJ1-1; weak D call: TRBD1 (6 bases). CDR1 and CDR2 (germline): SGHAT, FQNNGV. The CDR3 runs to 16 residues. Trimming took off 2 bases at V and 0 bases at J, with 13 bases between the two ends. The CDR3 is CASSLRGAGVNTEAFF. In DNA, the CDR3 is TGTGCCAGCAGCTTAAGGGGGGCGGGAGTGAACACTGAAGCTTTCTTT.

This clonotype has at least ten counts. The chain employs TRBV11-2 and TRBJ2-1; weak D call: TRBD2 (6 bases). V gave up 1 base and J gave up 3 bases, with 16 bases separating them. Germline CDR1 and CDR2: SGHAT and FQNNGV. The CDR3 covers 17 residues. CDR3 region: CASSLVTGGAGYNEQFF. CDR3 DNA sequence: TGTGCCAGCAGCTTAGTTACTGGGGGAGCGGGCTACAATGAGCAGTTCTTC.

In its sample, this clonotype was seen many times. The V gene is TRBV5-1, the J gene TRBJ2-7; D unresolved. The germline V gene encodes CDR1 SGHRS and CDR2 YFSETQ. The CDR3 extends over 15 amino acids. Trimming stripped 3 bases from V and 3 bases from J, with 16 bases between. As DNA, the CDR3 is TGCGCCAGCAGCTGGGAAAAGCAAGCAGGCTACGAGCAGTACTTC. Encoded protein: CASSWEKQAGYEQYF.

This clonotype was observed a handful of times. The rearrangement joins TRBV2 to TRBJ2-1; 14 nucleotides line up with TRBD2. Germline CDR1 is SNHLY and CDR2 is FYNNEI. CDR3 length: 15 amino acids. V trimming: 6 bases; J trimming: 8 bases; junction bases outside the gene matches: 6. This CDR3 is CASRGWTSGGYEQFF. The CDR3, as DNA: TGTGCCAGCAGAGGATGGACTAGCGGGGGGTATGAGCAGTTCTTC.

This clonotype was seen ten or more times. The chain recombines TRBV5-1 with TRBJ1-2, with 7 positions matching TRBD1. Germline CDR1 is SGHRS and CDR2 is YFSETQ. The V segment lost 4 bases and the J segment 5 bases; nucleotides outside the gene matches: 8. This CDR3 is 14 amino acids long. For the CDR3, the DNA is TGCGCCAGCAGCCCCAGACAGGGCAGTTATGGCTACACCTTC. The encoded protein is CASSPRQGSYGYTF.

This clonotype appeared a few times. The gene calls are TRBV5-1 and TRBJ1-4; D is possibly TRBD1 (6 bases). With 7 bases removed from V and 7 bases from J, the gap between germline ends came to 20 bases. CDR1 is SGHRS, CDR2 YFSETQ, per germline. The CDR3 extends over 15 amino acids. The DNA of the CDR3 is TGCGCCAGCCGCCCACCCGGGGGGCTAGGTGAAAAACTGTTTTTT. Protein: CASRPPGGLGEKLFF.

This clonotype occurred many times. The chain has TRBV15 and TRBJ2-3; 9 nucleotides line up with TRBD2. The CDR3 loop spans 16 amino acids. Unmatched junction bases numbered 7, after V lost 0 bases and J lost 6 bases. Germline loops: CDR1 LNHNV, CDR2 YYDKDF (reference sequence). Here the CDR3 reads CATSREKAGGQDTQYF. CDR3 nucleotide sequence: TGTGCCACCAGCAGAGAAAAGGCGGGGGGGCAGGATACGCAGTATTTT.

The table lists this clonotype with a few counts. This chain links TRBV20-1 with TRBJ2-7; 12 positions match TRBD2. Trimming at V came to 0 bases and at J to 4 bases, leaving 10 bases not matched to a gene. The CDR3 runs to 17 residues. The germline gives CDR1 DFQATT, CDR2 SNEGSKA (reference sequence). Written as DNA, the CDR3 is TGCAGTGCTAGAGATCGACAGACTAGCGGGAGCATTTACGAGCAGTACTTC. This translates into CSARDRQTSGSIYEQYF.

This chain uses TRBV14 with TRBJ2-1; 13 bases match TRBD2. The trim removed 4 bases at V and 9 bases at J, leaving 6 bases unmatched. Germline-derived CDR1 and CDR2 are SGHDN and FVKESK. The CDR3 has 15 amino acids. CDR3 DNA: TGTGCCAGCAGCCCTCTACTAGCGGGAGGGAGTGAGCAGTTCTTC. This translates into CASSPLLAGGSEQFF.

This clonotype appeared many times. The V and J genes are TRBV12-3 or TRBV12-4 and TRBJ2-7, with D perhaps TRBD1 or TRBD2 (6 bases each). Trimming pared 6 bases from V and 0 bases from J, leaving 9 bases between. CDR3 size: 13 residues. CDR3 in DNA: TGTGCCAGCAGCGGGGGCTACTCCTACGAGCAGTACGTC. The encoded protein is CASSGGYSYEQYV.

This clonotype was seen at least ten times. V is TRBV12-3 or TRBV12-4 and J is TRBJ2-5; TRBD2 matches at 8 bases. This CDR3 is 14 amino acids long. J gave up 1 base and V 6 bases, and 4 bases lay outside the gene matches. The CDR3 here is CASRIGLAQETQYF. The CDR3 DNA reads as TGTGCCAGCAGAATAGGACTAGCCCAAGAGACCCAGTACTTC.

This clonotype showed up just a few times. The gene calls are TRBV7-8 and TRBJ1-5; D is unclear. This CDR3 is built from 16 residues. V shed 5 bases and J shed 0 bases, with 14 bases lying between them. Germline lookup yields CDR1 SGHVS and CDR2 FQNEAQ. Here the CDR3 DNA reads TGTGCCAGCAGCAGCCGACGGTGGCCTAGCAATCAGCCCCAGCATTTT. Protein sequence: CASSSRRWPSNQPQHF.

In this sample, this clonotype turned up a few times. The chain carries TRBV6-1 and TRBJ2-7, with 12 bases matching TRBD1. Germline CDR1 and CDR2: MNHNS and SASEGT. J was trimmed by 4 bases and V by 7 bases; bases with no gene match: 11. The CDR3 sequence is 16 residues long. As DNA, the CDR3 is TGTGCCAGCATTCGTTCGTCGGGACAGGGGGCGTACGAGCAGTACGTC. Its protein is CASIRSSGQGAYEQYV.

The CDR3, as DNA: TGTGCCAGCAGCCCGCTCGGGGCAGGGGAGGGCGAGCAGTACTTC. This codes for CASSPLGAGEGEQYF. The chain links TRBV5-6 to TRBJ2-7; perhaps TRBD2 as D (7 bases). CDR3 size: 15 residues. The ends were cut back, 4 bases at V and 6 bases at J, with 20 bases in the middle. Germline assignment: CDR1 SGHDT and CDR2 YYEEEE. The full variable domain, rest sourced from reference TRBV5-6 and TRBJ2-7, is DAGVTQSPTHLIKTRGQQVTLRCSPKSGHDTVSWYQQALGQGPQFIFQYYEEEERQRGNFPDRFSGHQFPNYSSELNVNALLLGDSALYLCASSPLGAGEGEQYFGPGTRLTVT.

This clonotype showed up just a few times. J is TRBJ2-3 and V is TRBV6-1; tentatively, D is TRBD1 or TRBD2 (6 bases each). Germline values: CDR1 MNHNS, CDR2 SASEGT. Between the trimmed V and J ends, which lost 9 bases and 1 base, there was a span of 17 bases. The CDR3 is 15 amino acids. As DNA, the CDR3 is TGTGCCAGTATTAAGGGGGGTCAGGGCACAGATACGCAGTATTTT. It specifies CASIKGGQGTDTQYF.

This clonotype was observed many times. The J gene is TRBJ2-3, the V gene TRBV20-1; 7 nucleotides match TRBD1. With V trimmed by 3 bases and J by 0 bases, 12 bases remained unmatched. CDR1 DFQATT and CDR2 SNEGSKA come from the germline V gene (reference sequence). The CDR3 runs to 17 residues. CDR3 region: CSASDPVTGSSTDTQYF. CDR3 sequence (DNA): TGCAGTGCTAGTGATCCCGTGACAGGGTCTAGCACAGATACGCAGTATTTT.

This clonotype was detected a few times. This chain connects TRBV6-1 to TRBJ1-1; D may be TRBD1 (6 bases). The CDR3 is 14 amino acids. Germline V lookup: CDR1 MNHNS, CDR2 SASEGT. V lost 6 bases and J 1 base, leaving 12 bases between the germline ends. The CDR3 reads CASRPTQGNTEAFF. CDR3 in DNA: TGTGCCAGCAGACCTACACAGGGGAACACTGAAGCTTTCTTT.